Listed here are 14 T cell receptor beta chains from one sample, sequenced in a study of shared clonotypes between healthy human individuals. Produced via immunoSEQ multiplex PCR; TCRdb's table is partial and in-frame only. The sample carries 650,000 to 800,000 clones, 55% to 80% recorded once. Sequences were obtained from memory CD4+ T cells sorted from blood. Described subset: CD45RA-negative fraction. The receptors were sampled from a woman in her twenties or thirties in good health.

J is TRBJ2-3 and V is TRBV4-2; D may be TRBD2 (6 bases). Per the germline V gene, CDR1 is LGHNA and CDR2 is YNFKEQ. The CDR3 spans 17 residues. Trimming removed 3 bases from V and 0 bases from J, with 16 bases in between. The CDR3 bases are TGTGCCAGCAGCCAGGCTTTCGGGGAGGCTAGCACAGATACGCAGTATTTT. Protein product: CASSQAFGEASTDTQYF.

With regard to this clone: Since the CDR3 does not end with the conserved phenylalanine or tryptophan, this likely comes from a read error. The limits of the CDR3 on the DNA are not certain, so only TCRdb's listed CDR3 is given. The V call is TRBV20-1, the J call TRBJ2-7; the table gives TRBD1 as D, unverified against the DNA. The germline CDR1 and CDR2 sequences are DFQATT and SNEGSKA (reference sequence). The CDR3 contains 8 residues when both ends are counted. The CDR3 spells CSAQSRSG.

The chain recombines TRBV5-6 with TRBJ2-7; the match to TRBD1 covers 9 bases. With V trimmed by 4 bases and J by 4 bases, 9 bases remained unmatched. CDR1 and CDR2 from the germline V gene are SGHDT and YYEEEE. The CDR3 length is 15 residues. CDR3 bases: TGTGCCAGCAGCGCTGGACAGGGGACCCATTACGAGCAGTACTTC. It encodes CASSAGQGTHYEQYF.

The CDR3 loop reads CASSLGTTGFEKLFF. As DNA, the CDR3 is TGTGCCAGCAGCTTAGGGACGACAGGGTTTGAAAAACTGTTTTTT. The chain combines TRBV7-2 with TRBJ1-4; 7 positions match TRBD1. The junction had 6 bases not matched to a gene; V was cut back by 1 base and J by 7 bases. The CDR3 consists of 15 residues. From germline, CDR1 is SGHTA and CDR2 FQGNSA.

The rearrangement uses TRBV28 and TRBJ2-5; D is perhaps TRBD1 (6 bases). The ends were cut back, 8 bases at V and 3 bases at J, with 16 bases in the middle. This CDR3 comprises 14 residues. From germline, CDR1 is MDHEN and CDR2 SYDVKM. CDR3 residues: CASGVTGSKETQYF. DNA for the CDR3: TGTGCCAGCGGGGTGACAGGATCGAAAGAGACCCAGTACTTC. The variable domain in full, with the rest retrieved from reference TRBV28 and TRBJ2-5, is DVKVTQSSRYLVKRTGEKVFLECVQDMDHENMFWYRQDPGLGLRLIYFSYDVKMKEKGDIPEGYSVSREKKERFSLILESASTNQTSMYLCASGVTGSKETQYFGPGTRLLVL.

The chain employs TRBV15 and TRBJ2-5; D not resolved. The CDR3 runs to 14 residues. From germline, CDR1 is LNHNV and CDR2 YYDKDF (reference sequence). Trimming pared 0 bases from V and 1 base from J, leaving 6 bases between. In DNA, the CDR3 is TGTGCCACCAGCAGAGATGTAGGCCAAGAGACCCAGTACTTC. Encoded protein: CATSRDVGQETQYF.

The rearrangement joins TRBV28 to TRBJ1-2, with TRBD1 as a possible D gene (6 bases). Germline assignment: CDR1 MDHEN and CDR2 SYDVKM. V gave up 1 base and J gave up 5 bases, with 17 bases separating them. The CDR3 is 16 amino acids. CDR3 loop: CASSLSGRGRGYGYTF. CDR3 DNA: TGTGCCAGCAGTTTATCGGGCAGGGGCCGGGGGTATGGCTACACCTTC.

The rearrangement joins TRBV27 to TRBJ2-7, with D unclear. CDR1 and CDR2 from the germline V gene are MNHEY and SMNVEV (reference sequence). CDR3 length equals 14 residues. Trimming took off 2 bases at V and 3 bases at J, with 11 bases between the two ends. DNA for the CDR3: TGTGCCAGCAGTTTAGGCCCAGGAGTCTACGAGCAGTACTTC. Protein product: CASSLGPGVYEQYF.

The V call is TRBV28, the J call TRBJ2-6; D unresolved. The germline gives CDR1 MDHEN, CDR2 SYDVKM. With 2 bases removed from V and 0 bases from J, the gap between germline ends came to 8 bases. The CDR3 length is 16 residues. The CDR3 sequence is CASSLVMRSGANVLTF. The CDR3 nucleotides read TGTGCCAGCAGTTTAGTTATGCGCTCTGGGGCCAACGTCCTGACTTTC.

The J gene is TRBJ2-1, the V gene TRBV7-9; tentatively, D is TRBD1 (6 bases). Germline values: CDR1 SEHNR, CDR2 FQNEAQ (reference sequence). CDR3 length: 14 residues. Trimming left V 7 bases short and J 2 bases short, with 12 bases between. The CDR3 loop is CASTPRGTYNEQFF. As DNA, the CDR3 is TGTGCCAGCACCCCAAGGGGGACCTACAATGAGCAGTTCTTC.

As regards this clone: At the DNA level, this CDR3 is encoded by other sequences in the same sample as well. This chain joins TRBV11-2 and TRBJ2-5; D unresolved. CDR3 size: 11 residues. Germline CDR1 and CDR2: SGHAT and FQNNGV. The germline V and J ends were trimmed by 5 bases and 3 bases, with 4 bases remaining between them. For the CDR3, the DNA is TGTGCCAGCAGCCCAAAAGAGACCCAGTACTTC. Translation gives CASSPKETQYF.

The chain has TRBV6-5 and TRBJ1-2, with D hard to call. The CDR3 is made up of 13 amino acids. V lost 7 bases and J 5 bases, leaving 14 bases between the germline ends. Germline V CDR1 and CDR2: MNHEY, SVGAGI. CDR3 sequence: CASKSRTQYGYTF. As DNA, the CDR3 is TGTGCCAGCAAATCCAGGACGCAATATGGCTACACCTTC.

The J gene is TRBJ2-7, the V gene TRBV11-2; 14 bases match TRBD2. The CDR3 consists of 15 residues. Germline V gene data show CDR1 as SGHAT and CDR2 as FQNNGV. Trimming took 4 bases from V and 7 from J; bases not matched to a gene: 6. The DNA of the CDR3 is TGTGCCAGCAGCTCGCTCGGGACTAGCGGGAGTGAGCAGTACTTC. Translated: CASSSLGTSGSEQYF. Looking up the rest from reference TRBV11-2 and TRBJ2-7 gives the full variable domain: EAGVAQSPRYKIIEKRQSVAFWCNPISGHATLYWYQQILGQGPKLLIQFQNNGVVDDSQLPKDRFSAERLKGVDSTLKIQPAKLEDSAVYLCASSSLGTSGSEQYFGPGTRLTVT.

The chain joins TRBV5-1 to TRBJ1-1, with a weak D call TRBD1 (6 bases). The germline gives CDR1 SGHRS, CDR2 YFSETQ. The CDR3 has 15 amino acids. V dropped 4 bases and J dropped 4 bases, with 17 bases sitting between them. CDR3: CASSTPGQLFTEAFF. DNA for the CDR3: TGCGCCAGCAGCACCCCCGGACAGCTGTTCACTGAAGCTTTCTTT.